A selection of T cell receptor beta chains follows, all from one sample in a study of shared clonotypes between healthy human individuals. The repertoire was sequenced with immunoSEQ multiplex PCR; TCRdb's copy has only in-frame clones and lacks some. The sample has millions of clones; 93% are singletons. What was sequenced was naive CD8+ T cells from PBMCs. Receptors were obtained from a young man in good health. Some clones in this sample may be carry-over from other donors' samples. CDR3s leave out the opening cysteine and the closing phenylalanine or tryptophan. The order of the fields is V gene, J gene, CDR3 protein.

V: TRBV5-4
J: TRBJ1-1
CDR3: ASRVGGDTEAF

V: TRBV6-5
J: TRBJ2-7
CDR3: ASRTSGDYEQY

V: TRBV6-5
J: TRBJ2-2
CDR3: ASSPGLNTGELF

V: TRBV28
J: TRBJ2-5
CDR3: ASSPGLAGLQETQY

V: TRBV2
J: TRBJ2-7
CDR3: ASSEAWERDL

V: TRBV10-3
J: TRBJ2-1
CDR3: AITPSGGTYNEQF

V: TRBV6-5
J: TRBJ2-1
CDR3: ASSQLDRSYNEQF

V: TRBV6-5
J: TRBJ2-1
CDR3: ATRGQHYNEQF

V: TRBV7-9
J: TRBJ2-5
CDR3: ASSPLSTPAKETQY

V: TRBV7-8
J: TRBJ2-3
CDR3: ASSLVGTSPDTQY

V: TRBV4-2
J: TRBJ1-5
CDR3: ASSQVRDQPQH

V: TRBV5-4
J: TRBJ2-7
CDR3: ASSGGSTYEQY

V: TRBV9
J: TRBJ1-2
CDR3: ASSVGVTNYGYT

V: TRBV5-1
J: TRBJ2-5
CDR3: ASSGLGLGETQY

V: TRBV28
J: TRBJ1-2
CDR3: ASNPRQEFYGYT

V: TRBV27
J: TRBJ1-1
CDR3: ASRWDGNTEAF

V: TRBV27
J: TRBJ2-1
CDR3: ASRVRLAGTYNEQF

V: TRBV7-9
J: TRBJ1-3
CDR3: ASSFYRLDSGNTIY

V: TRBV6-5
J: TRBJ1-1
CDR3: ASSYSRAELNTEAF

V: TRBV7-9
J: TRBJ2-3
CDR3: ASSLGVRSTDTQY

V: TRBV27
J: TRBJ2-3
CDR3: ASSRWSGGGTDTQY

V: TRBV2
J: TRBJ1-2
CDR3: ASSDDYGYT

V: TRBV19
J: TRBJ1-5
CDR3: ASSISPGRPQH

V: TRBV6-6
J: TRBJ2-2
CDR3: AASILRSANTGELF

V: TRBV5-4
J: TRBJ2-3
CDR3: ASSFEPTDTQY

V: TRBV29-1
J: TRBJ2-7
CDR3: SATGGTGGYSEQY

V: TRBV11-2
J: TRBJ2-1
CDR3: ATSIGGKGSYNEQF

V: TRBV27
J: TRBJ1-4
CDR3: ASSRQATNEKLF

V: TRBV28
J: TRBJ2-7
CDR3: ASRRTGLDEQY

V: TRBV19
J: TRBJ2-2
CDR3: ASTPLPGNTGELF

V: TRBV5-1
J: TRBJ1-1
CDR3: ASSEGGGGTEAF

V: TRBV19
J: TRBJ2-5
CDR3: ATESGTDHRKTQY

V: TRBV6-5
J: TRBJ1-5
CDR3: ASSYSREDQPQH